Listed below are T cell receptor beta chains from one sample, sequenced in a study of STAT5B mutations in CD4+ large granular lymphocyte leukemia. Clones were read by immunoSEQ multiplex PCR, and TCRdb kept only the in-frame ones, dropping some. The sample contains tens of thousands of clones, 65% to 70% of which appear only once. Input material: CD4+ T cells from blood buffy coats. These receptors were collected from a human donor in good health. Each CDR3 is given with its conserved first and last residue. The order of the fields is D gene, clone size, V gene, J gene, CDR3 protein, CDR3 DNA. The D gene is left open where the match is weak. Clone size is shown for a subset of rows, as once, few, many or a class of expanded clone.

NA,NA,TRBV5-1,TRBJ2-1,CASSLAVSGSYNEQFF,TGCGCCAGCAGCTTGGCGGTTAGCGGCTCCTACAATGAGCAGTTCTTC
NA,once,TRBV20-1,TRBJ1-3,CSALTGNTIYF,TGCAGTGCCTTAACTGGAAACACCATATATTTT
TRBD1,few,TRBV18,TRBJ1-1,CASSLQGAEGTEAFF,TGTGCCAGCTCACTACAGGGGGCAGAGGGAACTGAAGCTTTCTTT
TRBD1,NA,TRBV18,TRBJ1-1,CASSSYTGQGGFDTEAFF,TGTGCCAGCTCATCGTACACGGGACAGGGAGGGTTTGACACTGAAGCTTTCTTT
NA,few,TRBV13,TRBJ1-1,CASSLGGGLNTEAFF,TGTGCCAGCAGCTTGGGCGGGGGGCTGAACACTGAAGCTTTCTTT
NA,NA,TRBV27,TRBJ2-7,CASSLRTDGYEQYF,TGTGCCAGCAGTCTTCGGACTGATGGATACGAGCAGTACTTC
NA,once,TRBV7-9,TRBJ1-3,CASSLNVLDTIYF,TGTGCCAGCAGCTTAAATGTCCTCGACACCATATATTTT
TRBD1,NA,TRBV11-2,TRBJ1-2,CASSSIRDRGYYGYTF,TGTGCCAGCAGCTCCATCCGGGACAGGGGTTACTATGGCTACACCTTC
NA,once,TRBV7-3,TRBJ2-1,CASSLGQGRHNEQFF,TGTGCCAGCAGCTTAGGGCAGGGGCGCCACAATGAGCAGTTCTTC
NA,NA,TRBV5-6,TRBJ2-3,CASSLVSMAQYF,TGTGCCAGCAGCTTGGTTAGCATGGCGCAGTATTTT
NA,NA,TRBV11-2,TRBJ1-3,CASSSTHGRHSGNTIYF,TGTGCCAGCAGCTCTACCCACGGCAGACACTCTGGAAACACCATATATTTT
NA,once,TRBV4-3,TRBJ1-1,CASSQEPTVNTEAFF,TGCGCCAGCAGCCAAGAACCCACGGTGAACACTGAAGCTTTCTTT
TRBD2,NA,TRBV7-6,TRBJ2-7,CASSLGTSGVYHYEQYF,TGTGCCAGCAGCTTAGGGACTAGCGGGGTTTACCACTACGAGCAGTACTTC
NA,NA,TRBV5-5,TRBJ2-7,CASSLALTATYEQYF,TGTGCCAGCAGCTTGGCCCTCACTGCTACCTACGAGCAGTACTTC
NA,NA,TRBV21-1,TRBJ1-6,CASSKLLKGRNNSPLHF,TGTGCCAGCAGCAAACTGTTAAAGGGACGGAATAATTCACCCCTCCACTTT
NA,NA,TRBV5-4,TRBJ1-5,CASSLAAERGNQPQHF,TGTGCCAGCAGCTTGGCAGCCGAGAGGGGCAATCAGCCCCAGCATTTT
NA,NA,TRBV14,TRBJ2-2,CASRGGANTGELFF,TGTGCCAGCAGGGGAGGAGCGAACACCGGGGAGCTGTTTTTT
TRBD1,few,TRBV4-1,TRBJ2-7,CASSVQGTAYEQYF,TGCGCCAGCAGCGTACAGGGGACAGCCTACGAGCAGTACTTC
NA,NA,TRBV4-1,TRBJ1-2,CASSQGETPGIGYTF,TGCGCCAGCAGCCAAGGGGAAACCCCAGGGATCGGCTACACCTTC
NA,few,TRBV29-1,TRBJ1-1,CSVEAGGTEAFF,TGCAGCGTAGAAGCTGGGGGGACTGAAGCTTTCTTT
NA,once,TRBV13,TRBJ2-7,CASSSARDKDYEQYF,TGTGCCAGCAGCTCCGCCCGGGACAAGGACTACGAGCAGTACTTC
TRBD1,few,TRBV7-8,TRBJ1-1,CASSSDRDKAEAFF,TGTGCCAGCAGCTCGGACAGGGATAAGGCTGAAGCTTTCTTT
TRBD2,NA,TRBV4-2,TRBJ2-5,CASSQGPGGQETQYF,TGTGCCAGCAGCCAAGGGCCGGGGGGCCAAGAGACCCAGTACTTC
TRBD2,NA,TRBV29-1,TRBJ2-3,CSVVRAGVGDTQYF,TGCAGCGTTGTTCGAGCGGGGGTGGGAGATACGCAGTATTTT
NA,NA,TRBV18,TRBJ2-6,CASSPSGANVLTF,TGTGCCAGCTCACCTTCTGGGGCCAACGTCCTGACTTTC
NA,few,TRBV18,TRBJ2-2,CASSPQDSTGELFF,TGTGCCAGCTCACCCCAGGACAGTACCGGGGAGCTGTTTTTT